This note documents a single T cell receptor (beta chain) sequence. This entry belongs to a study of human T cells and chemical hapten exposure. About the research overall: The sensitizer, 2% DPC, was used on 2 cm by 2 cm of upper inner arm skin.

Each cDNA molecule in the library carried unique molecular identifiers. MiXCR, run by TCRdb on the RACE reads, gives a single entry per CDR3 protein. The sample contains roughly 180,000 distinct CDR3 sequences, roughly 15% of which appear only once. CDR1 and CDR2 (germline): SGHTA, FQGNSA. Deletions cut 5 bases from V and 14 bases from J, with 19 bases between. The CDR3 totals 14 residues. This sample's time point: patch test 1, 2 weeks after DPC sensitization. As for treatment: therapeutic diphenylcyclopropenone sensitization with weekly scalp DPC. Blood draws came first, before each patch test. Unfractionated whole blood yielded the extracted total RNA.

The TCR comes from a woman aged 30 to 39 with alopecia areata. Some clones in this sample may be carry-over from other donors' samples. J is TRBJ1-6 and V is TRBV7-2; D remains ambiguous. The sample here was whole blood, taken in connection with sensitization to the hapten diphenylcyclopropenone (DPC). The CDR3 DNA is TGTGCCAGCAGCCAGGACCCCGCGATTCTCACCCTCCACTTT. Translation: CASSQDPAILTLHF.